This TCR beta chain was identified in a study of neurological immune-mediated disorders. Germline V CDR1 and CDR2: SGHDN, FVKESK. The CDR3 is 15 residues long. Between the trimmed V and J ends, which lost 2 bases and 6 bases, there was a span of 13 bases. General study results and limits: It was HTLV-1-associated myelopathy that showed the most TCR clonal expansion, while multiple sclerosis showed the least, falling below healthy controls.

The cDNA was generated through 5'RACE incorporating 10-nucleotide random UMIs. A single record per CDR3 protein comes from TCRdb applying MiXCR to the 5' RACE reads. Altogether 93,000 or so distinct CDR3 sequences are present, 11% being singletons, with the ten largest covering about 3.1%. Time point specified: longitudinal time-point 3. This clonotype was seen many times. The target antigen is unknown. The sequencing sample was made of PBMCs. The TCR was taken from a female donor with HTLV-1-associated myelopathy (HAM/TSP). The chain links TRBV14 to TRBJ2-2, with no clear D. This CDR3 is CASSQNAASSGELFF. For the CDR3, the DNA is TGTGCCAGCAGCCAAAACGCCGCTAGTTCCGGGGAGCTGTTTTTT.